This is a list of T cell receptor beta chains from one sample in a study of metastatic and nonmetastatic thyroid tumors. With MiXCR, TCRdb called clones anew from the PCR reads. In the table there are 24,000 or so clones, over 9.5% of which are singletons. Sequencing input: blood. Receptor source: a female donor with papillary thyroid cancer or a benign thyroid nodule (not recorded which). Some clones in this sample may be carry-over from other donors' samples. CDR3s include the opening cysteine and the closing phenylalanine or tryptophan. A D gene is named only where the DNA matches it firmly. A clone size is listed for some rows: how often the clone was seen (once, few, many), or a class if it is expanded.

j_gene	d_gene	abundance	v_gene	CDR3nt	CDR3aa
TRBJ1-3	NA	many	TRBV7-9	TGTGCCAGCAGCTTAAGCGGAACTGGAAACACCATATATTTT	CASSLSGTGNTIYF
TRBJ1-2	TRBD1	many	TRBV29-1	TGCAGCGTTGAAGTTCGGACAGGACCCAACTATGGCTACACCTTC	CSVEVRTGPNYGYTF
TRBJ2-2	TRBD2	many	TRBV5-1	TGCGCCAGCAGCCGAATAGCGGGAGCTGACACCGGGGAGCTGTTTTTT	CASSRIAGADTGELFF
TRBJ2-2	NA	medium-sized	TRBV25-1	TGTGCCAGCAGTGAGATCGGCGGCACCGGGGAGCTGTTTTTT	CASSEIGGTGELFF
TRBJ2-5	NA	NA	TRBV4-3	TGCGCCAGCAGCCAAGAGACCGGGACACTACAAGAGACCCAGTACTTC	CASSQETGTLQETQYF
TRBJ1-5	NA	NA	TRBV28	TGTGCCAGCACCATAGGGTCCGTTCTTCAGCCCCAGCATTTT	CASTIGSVLQPQHF
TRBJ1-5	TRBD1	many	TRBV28	TGTGCCAGCAGTATCCTACCGGGACAGGGAGACCCCAGTCATCAGCCCCAGCATTTT	CASSILPGQGDPSHQPQHF
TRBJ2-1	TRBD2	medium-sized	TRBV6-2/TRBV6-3	TGTGCCAGCAGACGGGAGGGGGTCGGTGAGCAGTTCTTC	CASRREGVGEQFF
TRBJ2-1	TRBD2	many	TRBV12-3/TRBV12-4	TGTGCCAGCAGTTTCGGGCGGGAGGGTTTGGATGAGCAGTTCTTC	CASSFGREGLDEQFF
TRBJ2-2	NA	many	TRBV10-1	TGCGCCAGCAGTGAGGTGTGGCAGGCGAACACCGGGGAGCTGTTTTTT	CASSEVWQANTGELFF
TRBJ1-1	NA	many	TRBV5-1	TGCGCCAGCAGCTCTACTGGGCGGGATTTGGCTTTCTTT	CASSSTGRDLAFF
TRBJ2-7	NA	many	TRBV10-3	TGTGCCATCAGCGATTCTAGCGATTACGAGCAGTACTTC	CAISDSSDYEQYF
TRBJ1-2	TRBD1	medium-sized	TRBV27	TGTGCCAGCGGAGGCCTAGAGGGACAGGGAAGGGCTGGCTACACCTTC	CASGGLEGQGRAGYTF
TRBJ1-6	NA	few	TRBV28	TGTGCCAGCCTGACGGTGCAGCTAGGCTCCTATAATTCACCCCTCCACTTT	CASLTVQLGSYNSPLHF
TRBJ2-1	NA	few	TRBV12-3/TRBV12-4	TGTGCCAGCAGCCCCTTTCGCTGTTACAATGAGCAGTTCTTC	CASSPFRCYNEQFF
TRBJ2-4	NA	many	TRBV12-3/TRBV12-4	TGTGCCAGCAGTTTTGGCAGCCTTGATCTAGCCAAAAACATTCAGTACTTC	CASSFGSLDLAKNIQYF
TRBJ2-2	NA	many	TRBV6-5	TGTGCCAGCAGTTATGCGGGACCGGGGTCTGGTGGGGAGCTGTTTTTT	CASSYAGPGSGGELFF
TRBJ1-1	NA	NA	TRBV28	TGTGCCAGTAGATCCCAAGGAGGGGCTTTCTTT	CASRSQGGAFF
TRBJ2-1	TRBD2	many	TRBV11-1	TGTGCCAGCAGCTTACTAGCGGGAAGTAACAATGAGCAGTTCTTC	CASSLLAGSNNEQFF
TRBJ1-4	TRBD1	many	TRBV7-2	TGTGCCAGCAGCCCCAGGGGGTTTCCTAATGAAAAACTGTTTTTT	CASSPRGFPNEKLFF
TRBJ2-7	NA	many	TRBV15	TGTGCCACCAGCAGCGGGGTAGGGTCCTACGAGCAGTACTTC	CATSSGVGSYEQYF
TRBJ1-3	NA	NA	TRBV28	TGTGCCAGCAGTTCCTTCAAGCCGGGCCCTGGAAACACCATATATTTT	CASSSFKPGPGNTIYF
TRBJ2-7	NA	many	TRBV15	TGTGCCACCAGCGGAGATGGCGGGGCGCCCTACGAGCAGTACTTC	CATSGDGGAPYEQYF
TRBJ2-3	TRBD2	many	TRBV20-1	TGCAGTGCGAGTCCCAGCGGGAGGGCCTCAGATACGCAGTATTTT	CSASPSGRASDTQYF
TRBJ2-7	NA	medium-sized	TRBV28	TGTGCCAGCAGCCCCGTATTAGTCCCCTACGAGCAGTACTTC	CASSPVLVPYEQYF
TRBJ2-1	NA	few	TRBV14	TGTGCCAGCAGCCCCTTTGGACTCGAGCAGTTCTTC	CASSPFGLEQFF
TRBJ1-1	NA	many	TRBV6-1	TGTGCCAGCAGTGAACCTCTGAACACTGAAGCTTTCTTT	CASSEPLNTEAFF
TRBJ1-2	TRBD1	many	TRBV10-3	TGTGCCATCAGTAAAAATACAGGGGGCAACTATGGCTACACCTTC	CAISKNTGGNYGYTF
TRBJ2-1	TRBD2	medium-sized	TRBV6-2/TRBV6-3	TGTGCCAGTGGCTTAGCGGGGGCCTACAATGAGCAGTTCTTC	CASGLAGAYNEQFF
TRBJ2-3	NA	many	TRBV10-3	TGTGCCACCACCCGAGGGGTGACTAGCACAGATACGCAGTATTTT	CATTRGVTSTDTQYF
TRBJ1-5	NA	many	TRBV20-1	TGCAGTGCTGGCCGAGACAGGAATAGCAATCAGCCCCAGCATTTT	CSAGRDRNSNQPQHF
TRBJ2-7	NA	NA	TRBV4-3	TGCGCCAGCAGCCAAGAGCTGATCGACGAGCAGTACTTC	CASSQELIDEQYF
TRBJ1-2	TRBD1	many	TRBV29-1	TGCAGCGTTGGGAGGGGGGACAGGGATGGCTACACCTTC	CSVGRGDRDGYTF
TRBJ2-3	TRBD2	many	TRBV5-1	TGCGCCAGCAGCCGAGGGACTAGCGGGCCTACAGATACGCAGTATTTT	CASSRGTSGPTDTQYF